Here is one T cell receptor beta chain with its context. This sample was included in a study of T cells in localized non-small cell lung cancer. This CDR3 is built from 16 residues. Trimming at V came to 3 bases and at J to 4 bases, leaving 10 bases not matched to a gene. Germline V CDR1 and CDR2: SGHTA, FQGTGA. Using immunoSEQ multiplex PCR, the repertoire was profiled, and TCRdb retains in-frame clones only, with some absent. The sample lists more than 20,000 clones, around 85% occurring once. The sequences come from PBMCs, collected before any cancer treatment. The chain has TRBV7-3 and TRBJ2-5; 8 bases line up with TRBD2. The source is a man aged 40 to 75 with stage II squamous cell lung carcinoma. The CDR3 is CASSFSAGEGGETQYF. The CDR3 nucleotides are TGTGCCAGCAGCTTCTCAGCGGGAGAGGGAGGAGAGACCCAGTACTTC.